The clone carrying this T cell receptor beta chain was observed a few times. The antigen is unknown. For every donor, a draw yielded about 10 milliliters of peripheral blood. These data belong to a study of blood T cells in healthy people across ages. Study-wide results and caveats: Higher naive T cell percentage went strongly together with higher TCR beta diversity.

With a J-beta primer mix and a sample-barcoded 5' primer, a second PCR ran about 7 to 12 cycles. Unique molecular identifiers of 12 random nucleotides labeled each cDNA. TCRdb called the 5' RACE reads again in MiXCR, with one record for every CDR3 protein. The sample has around 970,000 distinct CDR3 sequences; roughly 51% are singletons. The TCR sequence derives from a woman aged 55-69 years in good health. The sample was blood.

The CDR3, as DNA: TGCGCCAGCAGCTTACTACCTCTAAATGAGCAGTTCTTC. It is translated as CASSLLPLNEQFF. The chain combines TRBV5-1 with TRBJ2-1; D unresolved. CDR1 is SGHRS, CDR2 YFSETQ, per germline. The CDR3 covers 13 residues. V lost 2 bases, J lost 7 bases, and 10 bases lay in between.